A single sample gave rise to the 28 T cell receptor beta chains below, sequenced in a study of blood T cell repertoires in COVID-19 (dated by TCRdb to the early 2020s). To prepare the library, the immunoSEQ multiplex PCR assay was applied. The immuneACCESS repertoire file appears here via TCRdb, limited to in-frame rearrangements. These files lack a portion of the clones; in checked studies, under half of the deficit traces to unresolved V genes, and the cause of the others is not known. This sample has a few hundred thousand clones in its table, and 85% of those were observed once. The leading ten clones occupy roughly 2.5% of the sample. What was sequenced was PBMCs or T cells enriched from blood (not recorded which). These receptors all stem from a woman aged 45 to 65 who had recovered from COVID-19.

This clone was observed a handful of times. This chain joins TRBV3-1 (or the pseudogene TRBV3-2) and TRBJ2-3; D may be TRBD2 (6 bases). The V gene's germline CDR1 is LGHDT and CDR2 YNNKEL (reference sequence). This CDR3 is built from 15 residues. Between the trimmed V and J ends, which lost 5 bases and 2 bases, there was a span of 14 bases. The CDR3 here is CASSKILAYTDTQYF. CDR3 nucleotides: TGTGCCAGCAGCAAGATACTAGCTTACACAGATACGCAGTATTTT.

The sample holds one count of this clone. The CDR3 DNA sequence: TGTGCCAGCAGCCAAGATGCGGCAGGGGGCTTGGGGTCACCCCTCCACTTT. Amino acids: CASSQDAAGGLGSPLHF. This sequence joins TRBV3-1 (or the pseudogene TRBV3-2) and TRBJ1-6; 8 bases match TRBD1. V shed 0 bases and J 10 bases; nucleotides not matched to a gene: 11. CDR1 and CDR2 from the germline V gene are LGHDT and YNNKEL (reference sequence). The CDR3 has 17 residues.

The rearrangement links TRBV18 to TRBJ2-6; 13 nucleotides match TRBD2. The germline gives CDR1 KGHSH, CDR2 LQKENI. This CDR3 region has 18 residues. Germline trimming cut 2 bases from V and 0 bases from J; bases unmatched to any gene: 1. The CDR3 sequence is CASSPGTSGNSGANVLTF. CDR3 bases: TGTGCCAGCTCACCAGGGACTAGCGGGAACTCTGGGGCCAACGTCCTGACTTTC.

The CDR3 DNA is TGCGCCAGCAGCCACTGGACAGACCCTAATTCACCCCTCCACTTT. Translated, it gives CASSHWTDPNSPLHF. This chain links TRBV4-1 with TRBJ1-6, with D perhaps matching TRBD1 (6 bases). V was clipped by 3 bases and J by 6 bases, with 12 bases between them. Germline V gives CDR1 MGHRA, CDR2 YSYEKL. The CDR3 spans 15 residues.

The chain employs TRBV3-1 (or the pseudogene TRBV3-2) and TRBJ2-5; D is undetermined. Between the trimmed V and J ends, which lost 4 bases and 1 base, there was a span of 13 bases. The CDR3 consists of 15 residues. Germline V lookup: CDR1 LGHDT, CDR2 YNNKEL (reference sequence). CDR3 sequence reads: CASSPLRRIQETQYF. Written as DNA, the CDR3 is TGTGCCAGCAGCCCCCTCCGGCGGATCCAAGAGACCCAGTACTTC.

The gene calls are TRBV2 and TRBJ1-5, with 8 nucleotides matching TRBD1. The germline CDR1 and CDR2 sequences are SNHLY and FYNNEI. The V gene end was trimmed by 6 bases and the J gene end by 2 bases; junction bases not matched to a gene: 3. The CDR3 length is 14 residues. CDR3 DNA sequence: TGTGCCAGCAGACCAGGGGGCGGCAATCAGCCCCAGCATTTT. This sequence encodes CASRPGGGNQPQHF.

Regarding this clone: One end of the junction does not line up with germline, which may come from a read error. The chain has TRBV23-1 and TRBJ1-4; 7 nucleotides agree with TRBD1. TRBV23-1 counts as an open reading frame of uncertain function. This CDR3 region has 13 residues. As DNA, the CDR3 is TGCGCCAGAAGTCGACAGGGAAATGAAAAACTGTTTTTT. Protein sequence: CARSRQGNEKLFF.

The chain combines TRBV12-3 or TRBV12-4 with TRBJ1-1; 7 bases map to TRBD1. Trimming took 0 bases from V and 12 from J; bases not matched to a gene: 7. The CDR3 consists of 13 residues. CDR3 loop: CASSLAGGARTFF. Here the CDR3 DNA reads TGTGCCAGCAGTTTAGCAGGGGGCGCGAGAACTTTCTTT.

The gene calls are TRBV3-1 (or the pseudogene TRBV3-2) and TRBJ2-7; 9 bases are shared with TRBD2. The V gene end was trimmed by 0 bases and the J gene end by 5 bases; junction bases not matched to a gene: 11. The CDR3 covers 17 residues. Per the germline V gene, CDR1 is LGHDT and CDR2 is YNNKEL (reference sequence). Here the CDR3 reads CASSQDVAGALHDEQYF. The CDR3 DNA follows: TGTGCCAGCAGCCAAGATGTAGCGGGGGCCCTACATGACGAGCAGTACTTC.

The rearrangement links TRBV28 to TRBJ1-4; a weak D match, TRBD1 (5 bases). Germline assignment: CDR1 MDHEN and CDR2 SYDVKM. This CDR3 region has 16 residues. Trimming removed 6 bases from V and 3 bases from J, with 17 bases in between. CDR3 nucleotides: TGTGCCAGCAGCGCAATCCTGCGGGACGCTAATGAAAAACTGTTTTTT. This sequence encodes CASSAILRDANEKLFF.

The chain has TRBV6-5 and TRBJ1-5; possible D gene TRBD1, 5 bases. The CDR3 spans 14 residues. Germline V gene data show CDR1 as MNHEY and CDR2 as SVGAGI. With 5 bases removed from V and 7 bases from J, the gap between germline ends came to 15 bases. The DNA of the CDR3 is TGTGCCAGCAGTATCGGTAGGGGTGGGCAGCCCCAGCATTTT. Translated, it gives CASSIGRGGQPQHF.

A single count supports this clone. CDR3 protein: CASSVGSGGFTDTQYF. The DNA for the CDR3 is TGTGCCAGCAGCGTAGGGAGCGGTGGCTTCACAGATACGCAGTATTTT. The J gene is TRBJ2-3, the V gene TRBV9; tentatively, D is TRBD2 (5 bases). The V and J ends lost 0 bases and 2 bases respectively, with 13 bases between them. The length of the CDR3 is 16 residues. Germline CDR1 SGDLS, CDR2 YYNGEE. Full variable domain (outside the CDR3, taken from reference TRBV9 and TRBJ2-3): DSGVTQTPKHLITATGQRVTLRCSPRSGDLSVYWYQQSLDQGLQFLIQYYNGEERAKGNILERFSAQQFPDLHSELNLSSLELGDSALYFCASSVGSGGFTDTQYFGPGTRLTVL.

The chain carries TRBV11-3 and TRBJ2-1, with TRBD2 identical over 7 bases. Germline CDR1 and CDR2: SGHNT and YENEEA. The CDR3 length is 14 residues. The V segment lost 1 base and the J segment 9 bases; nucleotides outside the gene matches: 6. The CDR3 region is CASSLGGGSREQFF. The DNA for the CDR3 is TGTGCCAGCAGCTTAGGGGGGGGTTCGCGTGAGCAGTTCTTC.

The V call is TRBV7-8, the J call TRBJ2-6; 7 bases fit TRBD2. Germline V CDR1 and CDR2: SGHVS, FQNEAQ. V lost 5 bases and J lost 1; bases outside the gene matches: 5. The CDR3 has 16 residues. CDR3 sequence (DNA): TGTGCCAGCAGCCATGGACTAGTTTCTGGGGCCAACGTCCTGACTTTC. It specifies CASSHGLVSGANVLTF.

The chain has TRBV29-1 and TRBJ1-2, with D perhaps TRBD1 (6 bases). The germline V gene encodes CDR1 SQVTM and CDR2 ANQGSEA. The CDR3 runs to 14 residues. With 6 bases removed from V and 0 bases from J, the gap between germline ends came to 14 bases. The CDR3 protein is CSVSPDSSNYGYTF. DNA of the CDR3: TGCAGCGTCTCCCCGGACAGCTCTAACTATGGCTACACCTTC.

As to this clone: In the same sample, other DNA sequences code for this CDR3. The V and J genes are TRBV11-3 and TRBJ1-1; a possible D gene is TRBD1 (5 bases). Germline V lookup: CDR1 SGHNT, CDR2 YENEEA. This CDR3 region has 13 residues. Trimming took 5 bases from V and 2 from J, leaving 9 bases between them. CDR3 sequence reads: CASSRTGNTEAFF. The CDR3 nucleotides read TGTGCCAGCAGCCGAACAGGAAACACTGAAGCTTTCTTT.

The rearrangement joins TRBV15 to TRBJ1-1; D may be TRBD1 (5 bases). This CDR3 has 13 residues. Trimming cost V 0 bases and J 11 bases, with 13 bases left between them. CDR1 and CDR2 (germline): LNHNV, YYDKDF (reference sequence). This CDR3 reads CATSREGAGLAFF. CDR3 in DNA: TGTGCCACCAGCAGAGAAGGGGCAGGATTGGCTTTCTTT.

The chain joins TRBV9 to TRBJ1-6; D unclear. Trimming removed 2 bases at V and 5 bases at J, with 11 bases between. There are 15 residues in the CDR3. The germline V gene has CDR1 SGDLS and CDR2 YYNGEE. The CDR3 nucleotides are TGTGCCAGCAGCGTCACACACCCCGATAATTCACCCCTCCACTTT. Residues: CASSVTHPDNSPLHF.

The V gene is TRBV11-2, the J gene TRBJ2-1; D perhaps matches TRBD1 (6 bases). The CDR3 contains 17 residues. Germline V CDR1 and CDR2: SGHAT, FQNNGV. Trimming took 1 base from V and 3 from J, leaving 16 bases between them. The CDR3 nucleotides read TGTGCCAGCAGCTTAGGTAGGGGAAGGGGGAACTACAATGAGCAGTTCTTC. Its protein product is CASSLGRGRGNYNEQFF.

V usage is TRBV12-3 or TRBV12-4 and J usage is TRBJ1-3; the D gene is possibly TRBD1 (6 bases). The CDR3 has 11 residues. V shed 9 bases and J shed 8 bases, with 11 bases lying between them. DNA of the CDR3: TGTGCCAGTGGGACAAGTGACACCATATATTTT. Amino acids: CASGTSDTIYF.

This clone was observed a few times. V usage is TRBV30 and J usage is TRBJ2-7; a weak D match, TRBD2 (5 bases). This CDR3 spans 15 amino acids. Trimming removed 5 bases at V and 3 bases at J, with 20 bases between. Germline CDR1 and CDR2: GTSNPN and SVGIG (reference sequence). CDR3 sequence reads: CAWGRGDGIIYEQYF. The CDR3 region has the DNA TGTGCCTGGGGGAGAGGCGACGGAATAATCTACGAGCAGTACTTC.

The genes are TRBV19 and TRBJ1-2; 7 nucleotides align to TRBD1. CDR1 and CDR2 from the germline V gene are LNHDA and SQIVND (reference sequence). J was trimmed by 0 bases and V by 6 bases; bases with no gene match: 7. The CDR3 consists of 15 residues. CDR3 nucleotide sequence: TGTGCCAGTAGCGTACCGGGACAGACTAACTATGGCTACACCTTC. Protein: CASSVPGQTNYGYTF.

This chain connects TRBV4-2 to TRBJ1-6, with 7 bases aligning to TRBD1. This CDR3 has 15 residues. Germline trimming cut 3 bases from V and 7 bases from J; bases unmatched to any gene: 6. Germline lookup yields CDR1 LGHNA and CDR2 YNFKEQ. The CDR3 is CASSQVDRANSPLHF. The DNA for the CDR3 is TGTGCCAGCAGCCAGGTTGACAGGGCCAATTCACCCCTCCACTTT.

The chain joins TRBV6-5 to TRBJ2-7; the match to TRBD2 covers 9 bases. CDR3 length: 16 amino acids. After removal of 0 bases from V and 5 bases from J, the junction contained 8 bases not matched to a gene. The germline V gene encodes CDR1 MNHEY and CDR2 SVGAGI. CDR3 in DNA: TGTGCCAGCAGTTACTCCCAATTGAGCGGGAGGAACGAGCAGTACTTC. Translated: CASSYSQLSGRNEQYF.

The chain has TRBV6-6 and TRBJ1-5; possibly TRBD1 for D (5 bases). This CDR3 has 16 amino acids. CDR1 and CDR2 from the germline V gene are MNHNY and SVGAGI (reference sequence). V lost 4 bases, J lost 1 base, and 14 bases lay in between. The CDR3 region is CASSFTTGGSNQPQHF. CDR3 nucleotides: TGTGCCAGCAGTTTCACTACGGGGGGAAGCAATCAGCCCCAGCATTTT.

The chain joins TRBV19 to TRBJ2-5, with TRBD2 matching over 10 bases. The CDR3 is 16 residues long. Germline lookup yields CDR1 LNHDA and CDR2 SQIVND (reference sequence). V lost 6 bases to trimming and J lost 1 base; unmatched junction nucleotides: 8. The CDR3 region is CASSTIAGGLQETQYF. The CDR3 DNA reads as TGTGCCAGTAGCACCATAGCGGGGGGCCTCCAAGAGACCCAGTACTTC.

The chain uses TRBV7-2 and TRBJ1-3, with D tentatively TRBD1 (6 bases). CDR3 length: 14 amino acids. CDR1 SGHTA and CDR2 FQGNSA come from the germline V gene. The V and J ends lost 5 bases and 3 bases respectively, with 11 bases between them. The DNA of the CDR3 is TGTGCCAGCAGCACTGGGACACTTGGAAACACCATATATTTT. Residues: CASSTGTLGNTIYF.

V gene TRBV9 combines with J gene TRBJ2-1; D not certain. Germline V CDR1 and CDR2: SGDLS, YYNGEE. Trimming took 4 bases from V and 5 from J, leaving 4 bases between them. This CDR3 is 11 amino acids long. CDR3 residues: CASSLNNEQFF. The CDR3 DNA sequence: TGTGCCAGCAGCCTAAACAATGAGCAGTTCTTC.